Given below is one TCR beta chain in context. This clonotype came up a few times. No antigen is known for it. No per-base quality is available; no much larger clone lies one base away. CDR1 and CDR2 are read off the germline V gene (reference sequence) as LNHNV and YYDKDF. The V end loses 7 bases and the J end loses 5 bases, and a stretch of 13 bases separates them. From the cysteine through the phenylalanine, the CDR3 covers 13 amino acids. Left in the record is the CDR3 DNA by itself, 39 bases read in frame from the first base. This entry comes from a study of blood T cells in healthy people across ages (dated by TCRdb to 2015 to 2017). For the study in its entirety: In model experiments, template switching captured roughly one uniquely barcoded TCR beta cDNA molecule for every two T cells. The study measured age-related changes in TCR beta repertoire diversity using deep sequencing normalized with unique cDNA molecular identifiers. The donors were divided into four age groups: young (average around 16 years), middle-aged (about 41), aged (approximately 62) and long-lived (approximately 74). For two donors (one aged 18 to 30 and one aged 80 or older), the study analyzed two additional independent replicas of 1 million unique cDNA reads from the same blood draw. The investigation overall reported the following: Because donor CMV infection status was unknown, age-related changes in expanded clonotypes were potentially confounded. Estimates of total diversity based on one million sequenced T cells were considered lower bounds and underestimates. Observed TCR beta diversity correlated strongly with the percentage of naive T cells measured by flow cytometry. Conclusive comparison of naive and antigen-experienced compartments was prevented by the profiling of bulk unsorted PBMCs. Compared with the aged group, more naive CD4+ T cells, fewer expanded clones and increased TCR diversity were shown by the long-lived group, suggesting age selection. As age increased, observed TCR beta diversity per million T cells dropped in a roughly linear way, and a significant reduction was already evident by age 40.

Systemically healthy Caucasian individuals from Russia, some 40 in total and aged roughly 6 to 100 years, were included as donors. Each donor gave 8 to 10 milliliters of peripheral blood, drawn into EDTA-treated Vacutainer tubes. Ficoll-Paque density-gradient centrifugation was used to isolate PBMCs, with at least 6.5 million per sample. Total RNA was extracted from PBMCs with Trizol reagent, with at least 5.5 micrograms obtained per sample. For every donor, flow cytometry on a PBMC aliquot measured the percentage of naive CD45RAhigh/CD27high T cells. The protocol used for the library was 5' RACE. Sequencer: Illumina HiSeq 2500. The second PCR ran for roughly 7 to 11 cycles and used a J-beta primer mix along with a sample-barcoded 5' primer. A unique molecular identifier was introduced onto each TCR beta cDNA molecule by a template-switch 5' adaptor carrying 12 random nucleotides. Each sample yielded at least 2.5 million CDR3-containing paired-end reads. All of the RNA was converted into first-strand cDNA using the Mint cDNA synthesis kit, with a TRBC-specific oligonucleotide serving as the primer. Following uracil-DNA glycosylase treatment, all cDNA underwent a first 18-cycle PCR with the universal primers M1SS and BC2_uni_R. Regarding the original processing steps: Each sample was normalized by randomly selecting 1 million high-quality reads, each carrying a distinct molecular identifier. Instead of being binned into consensus sequences, reads with shared molecular identifiers were discarded. MiTCR, set to a Q25 quality threshold and the strictest error-elimination algorithm, was used for CDR3 identification, clonotype clustering and error correction. A nonparametric unseen species model with Euler transformation was used to estimate lower-bound total TCR beta diversity. Starting from the raw public reads, TCRdb applied fastp trimming at Q25, assembled clones with MiXCR and retained in-frame beta chains. Identical CDR3 protein sequences are pooled into one entry, listed with their most common genes and DNA. These V and J calls originate from TCRdb's pipeline instead of the authors' own analysis. In this sample the table shows about 800,000 distinct CDR3 sequences, 20% to 25% of which occur a single time. The leading ten clones occupy roughly 3.5% of the sample.

These sequences were also reported in another study, on T cells of mothers and their children. Looking at the second paper: Nine systemically healthy Caucasian individuals, comprising three mothers and their six children, were included as donors. cDNA synthesis used all of the extracted RNA, with approximately 1.4 ug of RNA in each 15 ul reaction. In the second PCR, sample barcodes and 2-4 random nucleotides were introduced via the M1S primer. More than 8.5 million TCR beta CDR3 reads were obtained from each mother, and about 3 million reads were obtained from each child. Thymic selection similarly shapes TCR recombination output in related and unrelated pairs, with minor effect from inherited differences. Normalized repertoire overlap was always found to be slightly, but never significantly, higher in related mother-child pairs than in unrelated mother-child pairs. No persistent microchimeric T cell clones were detected, at a sensitivity of roughly 96 clones per million clonotypes. Deep NGS was used in the study to compare the TCR beta repertoires of mothers and children and to look for features that separate related mother-child pairs from unrelated individuals. Mothers averaged about 37 +/- 4 years of age and children averaged around 10 +/- 4 years. Libraries were sequenced on Illumina HiSeq 2000 with 100+100 nt paired-end reads after adapter ligation with NEBNext reagents. To prevent cross-contamination, the mother and child libraries were prepared a month apart and were sequenced in separate runs. For each donor, between 500,000 and 2,000,000 distinct TCR beta clonotypes were identified. Naive TCR beta clonotypes were estimated from low-frequency clonotypes matched to each donor's FACS-determined naive share, without sorting.

In this chain, TRBV15 is recombined with TRBJ2-3; the D gene could be either TRBD1 or TRBD2, each agreeing at 5 bases. The sequence was obtained from a boy aged 10-17 years in good health. Sequencing used blood. The DNA sequence follows: TGTGCCACCACGGGACCCCGGGGAGATACGCAGTATTTT. Translated, this is CATTGPRGDTQYF. The variable domain in full, with residues beyond the CDR3 obtained from the reference TRBV15 and TRBJ2-3 genes, is DAMVIQNPRYQVTQFGKPVTLSCSQTLNHNVMYWYQQKSSQAPKLLFHYYDKDFNNEADTPDNFQSRRPNTSFCFLDIRSPGLGDTAMYLCATTGPRGDTQYFGPGTRLTVL.